A selection of T cell receptor beta chains follows, all from one sample in a study of cytomegalovirus exposure and HLA in healthy donors. Sequencing used immunoSEQ multiplex PCR; TCRdb keeps in-frame clones, though not all of them. The sample holds over 150,000 clones, about 81% seen once. What was sequenced was PBMCs. The source of these receptors is a man aged 25-45 years in good health and CMV-seropositive. Both conserved end residues are part of each CDR3. A D gene is named only where the DNA matches it firmly. Only part of the rows carry a size: once, few, many, or a class if the clone is expanded.

v_gene	abundance	d_gene	j_gene	CDR3aa	CDR3nt
TRBV9	NA	TRBD1	TRBJ2-2	CASSPGQGITGELFF	TGTGCCAGCAGCCCGGGACAGGGGATCACCGGGGAGCTGTTTTTT
TRBV25-1	NA	NA	TRBJ1-2	CASSDRDYGYTF	TGTGCCAGCAGTGACAGGGACTATGGCTACACCTTC
TRBV6-5	NA	TRBD2	TRBJ2-4	CASRDRLASRDIQYF	TGTGCCAGCAGGGATAGACTAGCGAGTAGGGACATTCAGTACTTC
TRBV5-8	few	TRBD1	TRBJ1-5	CASSRSGTGNQPQHF	TGTGCCAGCAGCCGCTCCGGGACAGGAAATCAGCCCCAGCATTTT
TRBV10-3	NA	NA	TRBJ2-7	CAISESGGTPYEQYF	TGTGCCATCAGTGAGTCAGGCGGGACCCCCTACGAGCAGTACTTC
TRBV4-3	NA	NA	TRBJ2-2	CASSPSTKGPYTGELFF	TGCGCCAGCAGCCCCTCGACAAAGGGGCCATACACCGGGGAGCTGTTTTTT
TRBV10-3	many	TRBD1	TRBJ1-1	CAISEGDRLNTEAFF	TGTGCCATCAGTGAGGGGGACAGGTTGAACACTGAAGCTTTCTTT
TRBV7-8	NA	TRBD2	TRBJ2-5	CASSLGGGGFQETQYF	TGTGCCAGCAGCTTAGGTGGCGGGGGGTTCCAAGAGACCCAGTACTTC
TRBV28	NA	NA	TRBJ2-6	CASSLSRGANVLTF	TGTGCCAGCAGTTTATCTAGGGGGGCCAACGTCCTGACTTTC
TRBV27	NA	NA	TRBJ1-2	CASRDGGYGYTF	TGTGCCAGTAGGGACGGGGGATATGGCTACACCTTC
TRBV7-7	NA	NA	TRBJ2-1	CASSTDPALEQFF	TGTGCTAGCAGCACAGACCCGGCGCTGGAGCAGTTCTTC
TRBV19	NA	NA	TRBJ1-4	CASLRQTATNEKLFF	TGTGCCAGTCTACGGCAGACAGCAACTAATGAAAAACTGTTTTTT
TRBV6-5	few	NA	TRBJ2-1	CASSYGPGREQFF	TGTGCCAGCAGTTACGGGCCAGGGCGCGAGCAGTTCTTC
TRBV6-1	NA	NA	TRBJ2-1	CASSAGVEQFF	TGTGCCAGCAGTGCGGGGGTCGAGCAGTTCTTC
TRBV7-6	NA	TRBD1	TRBJ2-3	CASSPLTGGRSDTQYF	TGTGCCAGCAGCCCTCTAACAGGGGGCAGGTCAGATACGCAGTATTTT
TRBV7-9	NA	NA	TRBJ2-1	CASSPTQTSTPYNEQFF	TGTGCCAGCAGCCCAACACAGACTAGTACGCCCTACAATGAGCAGTTCTTC
TRBV10-3	NA	TRBD2	TRBJ2-7	CAIKSGSYEQYF	TGTGCCATCAAGAGCGGGAGTTACGAGCAGTACTTC
TRBV6-6	NA	NA	TRBJ2-3	CASSLEWSDSQYF	TGTGCCAGCAGTTTGGAGTGGTCAGATTCGCAGTATTTT
TRBV7-9	NA	TRBD1	TRBJ1-4	CASSRTGKTNEKLFF	TGTGCCAGCAGCCGGACAGGGAAGACTAATGAAAAACTGTTTTTT
TRBV27	NA	TRBD1	TRBJ1-1	CASSSDRDMNTEAFF	TGTGCCAGCAGTTCCGACAGGGACATGAACACTGAAGCTTTCTTT
TRBV9	NA	TRBD1	TRBJ1-6	CASTQGQGGNSPLHF	TGTGCCAGCACGCAGGGACAGGGGGGGAATTCACCCCTCCACTTT
TRBV15	NA	NA	TRBJ2-2	CATSGLRRAGNTGELFF	TGTGCCACCAGCGGCCTCCGGAGGGCTGGAAACACCGGGGAGCTGTTTTTT
TRBV5-4	NA	TRBD2	TRBJ2-2	CASSRTSVLTGELFF	TGTGCCAGCAGCCGAACTAGCGTACTCACCGGGGAGCTGTTTTTT
TRBV5-6	few	NA	TRBJ2-7	CASSRRQLLFSYEQYF	TGTGCCAGCAGCAGAAGACAGCTATTATTCTCCTACGAGCAGTACTTC
TRBV27	NA	TRBD1	TRBJ1-4	CASSLGQGVEKLFF	TGTGCCAGCAGTTTAGGACAGGGAGTTGAAAAACTGTTTTTT
TRBV10-3	few	TRBD1	TRBJ2-7	CAISESVQGAKYEQYF	TGTGCCATCAGTGAGTCAGTACAGGGGGCCAAATACGAGCAGTACTTC
TRBV4-3	once	NA	TRBJ2-5	CASSQGPDRQETQYF	TGCGCCAGCAGCCAAGGACCCGACAGGCAAGAGACCCAGTACTTC
TRBV7-2	NA	NA	TRBJ1-3	CASSLKTVGNTIYF	TGTGCCAGCAGCTTAAAAACGGTGGGAAACACCATATATTTT
TRBV7-2	NA	NA	TRBJ2-7	CASSSIPYEQYF	TGTGCCAGCAGCTCTATTCCCTACGAGCAGTACTTC
TRBV18	NA	NA	TRBJ2-1	CASSPGSYNEQFF	TGTGCCAGCTCACCGGGGAGCTACAATGAGCAGTTCTTC
TRBV30	NA	TRBD2	TRBJ2-1	CAGMSGTAYNEQFF	TGTGCCGGGATGAGCGGGACGGCCTACAATGAGCAGTTCTTC
TRBV25-1	NA	NA	TRBJ2-5	CASSDPGGTPYFQETQYF	TGTGCCAGCAGTGACCCTGGGGGGACTCCCTATTTCCAAGAGACCCAGTACTTC
TRBV7-9	few	TRBD2	TRBJ2-1	CASSLPRSGGSSYNEQFF	TGTGCCAGCAGCTTACCTCGTAGCGGGGGATCTTCCTACAATGAGCAGTTCTTC
TRBV5-1	NA	NA	TRBJ2-5	CATKTAEETQYF	TGCGCCACCAAGACAGCCGAAGAGACCCAGTACTTC
TRBV7-9	NA	TRBD1	TRBJ1-3	CASSAGGSSGNTIYF	TGTGCCAGCAGCGCAGGGGGCAGTTCTGGAAACACCATATATTTT
TRBV5-1	few	NA	TRBJ2-1	CASSSQGRDLGDEQFF	TGCGCCAGCAGCTCGCAGGGTAGAGATCTGGGCGATGAGCAGTTCTTC
TRBV9	few	TRBD2	TRBJ2-5	CASSPGLAGPRTRGETQYF	TGTGCCAGCAGCCCGGGACTAGCGGGGCCGAGAACCAGGGGGGAGACCCAGTACTTC